The 22 T cell receptor beta chains below come from one sample, sequenced in a study of type 1 and type 2 diabetes patients. PCR was run on genomic DNA. The TCR beta CDR3 region was amplified using 30 forward and 13 reverse primers. Each CDR3 protein gets one entry after TCRdb re-called the multiplex PCR reads with MiXCR. Seen here are about 270,000 distinct CDR3 sequences, roughly 48% observed once, and the top ten hold roughly an eighth. Sequencing was performed on peripheral blood mononuclear cells (PBMCs). The receptor source for this set is a man between 18 and 35 years old with type 2 diabetes.

The chain has TRBV7-3 and TRBJ1-2; no firm D call. The CDR3 sequence is 13 residues long. The V end was cut by 5 bases, the J end by 6 bases, with 13 bases between. CDR1 is SGHTA and CDR2 is FQGTGA in the germline V gene. The DNA of the CDR3 is TGTGCCAGCAGCAACAGTCCCACGGATGGCTACACCTTC. Translated, it gives CASSNSPTDGYTF. Combining the CDR3 with reference TRBV7-3 and TRBJ1-2 gives the whole variable domain GAGVSQTPSNKVTEKGKYVELRCDPISGHTALYWYRQSLGQGPEFLIYFQGTGAADDSGLPNDRFFAVRPEGSVSTLKIQRTERGDSAVYLCASSNSPTDGYTFGSGTRLTVV.

For the CDR3, the DNA is TGTGCCAGCAGCTTAAAATGGGGCGGGCTGGGCACTGAAGCTTTCTTT. Translation gives CASSLKWGGLGTEAFF. J is TRBJ1-1 and V is TRBV7-3; a possible D gene is TRBD1 (5 bases). Germline lookup yields CDR1 SGHTA and CDR2 FQGTGA. V gave up 1 base and J gave up 4 bases, with 16 bases separating them. The CDR3 contains 16 residues. Full variable domain (rest looked up from reference TRBV7-3 and TRBJ1-1): GAGVSQTPSNKVTEKGKYVELRCDPISGHTALYWYRQSLGQGPEFLIYFQGTGAADDSGLPNDRFFAVRPEGSVSTLKIQRTERGDSAVYLCASSLKWGGLGTEAFFGQGTRLTVV.

This clonotype showed up just a few times. The chain couples TRBV7-2 to TRBJ1-3; D is unresolved. The CDR3 is 14 residues long. The V end lost 3 bases, the J end lost 4 bases, and 10 bases lay between the germline ends. Germline V lookup: CDR1 SGHTA, CDR2 FQGNSA. CDR3 coding DNA: TGTGCCAGCAGCTTTACCCCCACAGGAAACACCATATATTTT. Amino acids: CASSFTPTGNTIYF.

A word on this clonotype: The conserved phenylalanine or tryptophan is not found at the CDR3 terminus, so this likely reflects a read error. The chain recombines TRBV7-3 with TRBJ2-3; 8 nucleotides align to TRBD1. Germline V gene lookup returns CDR1 SGHTA and CDR2 FQGTGA. V lost 5 bases and J lost 2; bases outside the gene matches: 3. The CDR3 has 14 amino acids. As DNA, the CDR3 is TGTGCCAGCAGCCCGACAGGGGTCACAGATACGCAGTATCTT. It encodes CASSPTGVTDTQYL.

This clonotype occurred a few times. This rearrangement joins TRBV25-1 to TRBJ2-1, with D uncertain. CDR3 length equals 12 residues. V lost 4 bases and J 6 bases, leaving 7 bases between the germline ends. Germline lookup yields CDR1 MGHDK and CDR2 SYGVNS. DNA for the CDR3: TGTGCCAGCAGTGTTGGAGTCAATGAGCAGTTCTTC. Translating it yields CASSVGVNEQFF.

This clonotype was counted only a few times. The V and J genes are TRBV19 and TRBJ1-1; the D gene is possibly TRBD1 (5 bases). Germline assignment: CDR1 LNHDA and CDR2 SQIVND (reference sequence). Trimming pared 10 bases from V and 3 bases from J, leaving 15 bases between. This CDR3 is 13 amino acids long. DNA for the CDR3: TGTGCCACAAGTATCCTAGGGGACACTGAAGCTTTCTTT. Its translation is CATSILGDTEAFF. Full variable domain (missing parts from reference TRBV19 and TRBJ1-1): DGGITQSPKYLFRKEGQNVTLSCEQNLNHDAMYWYRQDPGQGLRLIYYSQIVNDFQKGDIAEGYSVSREKKESFPLTVTSAQKNPTAFYLCATSILGDTEAFFGQGTRLTVV.

This clonotype was observed a handful of times. Germline is not matched at one junction end, which may reflect a read error. The chain links TRBV7-7 to TRBJ2-3, with no clear D. Germline V gives CDR1 SSHAT, CDR2 FNYEAQ (reference sequence). The CDR3 has 13 amino acids. The CDR3 is CASSLSGTDTQYF. As DNA, the CDR3 is TGTGCTAGCAGCTTATCAGGCACAGATACGCAGTATTTT.

CDR3 loop: CASAGGAVSNYGYTF. DNA for the CDR3: TGTGCCAGTGCGGGGGGCGCGGTAAGTAACTATGGCTACACCTTC. The rearrangement uses TRBV19 and TRBJ1-2; D is possibly TRBD1 (6 bases). Per the germline V gene, CDR1 is LNHDA and CDR2 is SQIVND (reference sequence). The CDR3 consists of 15 residues. The ends were cut back, 8 bases at V and 1 base at J, with 17 bases in the middle.

CDR3 residues: CASSLGGAGSPYEQYF. In DNA, the CDR3 is TGTGCCAGCAGCTTAGGTGGTGCAGGGTCTCCCTACGAGCAGTACTTC. The chain recombines TRBV7-2 with TRBJ2-7; D may be TRBD1 (5 bases). The CDR3 is 16 amino acids. Germline V CDR1 and CDR2: SGHTA, FQGNSA. V gave up 1 base and J gave up 2 bases, with 15 bases separating them. Full variable domain (outside the CDR3, taken from reference TRBV7-2 and TRBJ2-7): GAGVSQSPSNKVTEKGKDVELRCDPISGHTALYWYRQSLGQGLEFLIYFQGNSAPDKSGLPSDRFSAERTGGSVSTLTIQRTQQEDSAVYLCASSLGGAGSPYEQYFGPGTRLTVT.

The chain couples TRBV20-1 to TRBJ2-4, with D possibly TRBD1 on 6 matching bases. V was cut by 3 bases and J by 0 bases, with 18 bases left in between. This CDR3 is 17 amino acids long. Germline CDR1 and CDR2: DFQATT and SNEGSKA (reference sequence). CDR3 nucleotides: TGCAGTGCTAGGACGAACAGGGAGATTACAGCCAAAAACATTCAGTACTTC. It encodes CSARTNREITAKNIQYF.

This chain uses TRBV20-1 with TRBJ1-5; weak D call: TRBD1 (5 bases). V gave up 1 base and J gave up 6 bases, with 10 bases separating them. The CDR3 totals 13 residues. Germline loops: CDR1 DFQATT, CDR2 SNEGSKA (reference sequence). DNA for the CDR3: TGCAGTGCTAGAGGGGGGTGGGGTCAGCCCCAGCATTTT. Encoded protein: CSARGGWGQPQHF.

The genes are TRBV4-2 and TRBJ2-3; 9 bases match TRBD2. With 0 bases clipped from V and 4 bases from J, the junction kept 8 bases outside the gene matches. The CDR3 contains 17 residues. Per germline, CDR1 LGHNA and CDR2 YNFKEQ. The CDR3 is CASSQEGAREGADTQYF. CDR3 in DNA: TGTGCCAGCAGCCAAGAAGGGGCGCGGGAGGGTGCAGATACGCAGTATTTT.

The genes are TRBV25-1 and TRBJ2-3; TRBD1 matches at 10 bases. Per the germline V gene, CDR1 is MGHDK and CDR2 is SYGVNS. V lost 6 bases to trimming and J lost 1 base; unmatched junction nucleotides: 7. CDR3 length: 16 amino acids. CDR3 nucleotides: TGTGCCAGCAGGGACACCGGGACAGGGGGCACAGATACGCAGTATTTT. It yields the protein CASRDTGTGGTDTQYF.

The chain has TRBV5-8 and TRBJ1-6, with D maybe TRBD1 (5 bases). The germline V and J ends were trimmed by 2 bases and 11 bases, with 11 bases remaining between them. Germline V gives CDR1 SGHTS, CDR2 YDEGEE. The CDR3 runs 13 residues. CDR3 in DNA: TGTGCCAGCAGCTTAGCAGGGTCGGCACCCCTCCACTTT. Translating gives CASSLAGSAPLHF.

The rearrangement joins TRBV19 to TRBJ1-1, with D uncertain. The germline V gene has CDR1 LNHDA and CDR2 SQIVND (reference sequence). V shed 6 bases and J shed 1 base, with 15 bases lying between them. CDR3 length: 15 residues. This chain's CDR3 is CASRGLGRGNTEAFF. CDR3 coding DNA: TGTGCCAGTAGGGGTTTGGGGAGAGGGAACACTGAAGCTTTCTTT. The full variable domain, rest sourced from reference TRBV19 and TRBJ1-1, is DGGITQSPKYLFRKEGQNVTLSCEQNLNHDAMYWYRQDPGQGLRLIYYSQIVNDFQKGDIAEGYSVSREKKESFPLTVTSAQKNPTAFYLCASRGLGRGNTEAFFGQGTRLTVV.

For the CDR3, the DNA is TGTGCCAGCAGTCCCCGGACAGTCTACTATGGCTACACCTTC. Amino acid sequence: CASSPRTVYYGYTF. V and J are TRBV12-3 or TRBV12-4 and TRBJ1-2, with D maybe TRBD1 (6 bases). Trimming removed 5 bases at V and 3 bases at J, with 13 bases between. The CDR3 is 14 residues long.

A few counts support this clonotype. The chain has TRBV12-3 or TRBV12-4 and TRBJ1-2; possible D gene TRBD1, 6 bases. This CDR3 contains 14 residues. Trimming removed 7 bases from V and 4 bases from J, with 16 bases in between. CDR3 in amino acids: CASTPGGPSYGYTF. As DNA, the CDR3 is TGTGCCAGCACCCCGGGGGGGCCAAGCTATGGCTACACCTTC.

This clonotype has a single count. Here the CDR3 omits its conserved ending phenylalanine or tryptophan, so a read error is the likely source. The rearrangement uses TRBV7-8 and TRBJ1-1; D may be TRBD1 (5 bases). V lost 0 bases and J 3 bases, leaving 5 bases between the germline ends. The V gene's germline CDR1 is SGHVS and CDR2 FQNEAQ. The CDR3 runs 13 residues. The CDR3 region is CASSLAQDTEAFL. In nucleotides, the CDR3 is TGTGCCAGCAGCTTAGCACAGGACACTGAAGCTTTCTTG.

V gene TRBV6-1 combines with J gene TRBJ1-2; 9 nucleotides agree with TRBD1. The J segment lost 12 bases and the V segment lost 6 bases, leaving 14 bases of the junction unmatched. CDR1 MNHNS and CDR2 SASEGT come from the germline V gene. The CDR3 runs 14 residues. CDR3 sequence (DNA): TGTGCCAGCAGACAACCCGGGACAGGGTACGGCCACACCTTC. Encoded protein: CASRQPGTGYGHTF.

A remark on this clonotype: The junction differs from germline at one of its ends, possibly a read error. The chain is built from TRBV5-1 and TRBJ2-7, with D perhaps TRBD1 or TRBD2 (6 bases each). The V gene's germline CDR1 is SGHRS and CDR2 YFSETQ. The CDR3 consists of 14 residues. The CDR3 is CASSRGARVYEQYF. The CDR3 DNA is TGTGCCAGCAGTAGGGGGGCCAGGGTCTACGAGCAGTACTTC.

This clonotype was seen a handful of times. The chain has TRBV6-5 and TRBJ1-4, with D possibly TRBD1 on 5 matching bases. V was pared by 2 bases and J by 6 bases, with 13 bases between. The length of the CDR3 is 15 residues. Germline V gene data show CDR1 as MNHEY and CDR2 as SVGAGI. The CDR3: CASSYMTETYEKLFF. The CDR3 region has the DNA TGTGCCAGCAGTTACATGACAGAAACCTATGAAAAACTGTTTTTT.

This chain connects TRBV6-6 to TRBJ2-5; D perhaps matches TRBD2 (6 bases). The CDR3 extends over 14 amino acids. The V end lost 9 bases, the J end lost 5 bases, and 19 bases lay between the germline ends. Germline V lookup: CDR1 MNHNY, CDR2 SVGAGI (reference sequence). The CDR3 loop reads CASWMEGSRETQYF. For the CDR3, the DNA is TGTGCCAGTTGGATGGAGGGGAGTCGGGAGACCCAGTACTTC.